The 10 T cell receptor beta chains below were found in one sample sequenced in a study of cytomegalovirus exposure and HLA in healthy donors. The study ran its PCR with 60 Vbeta and 13 Jbeta primers. The repertoire was sequenced with immunoSEQ multiplex PCR; TCRdb's copy has only in-frame clones and lacks some. The data show about 100,000 clones, over 75% seen once. Sequencing was performed on PBMCs. All receptors derive from a man aged 40-55 years in good health and CMV-seropositive.

The CDR3 spells CASSERRLTNTGELFF. The CDR3 DNA follows: TGTGCCAGCAGTGAAAGGAGACTGACGAACACCGGGGAGCTGTTTTTT. The chain carries TRBV6-1 and TRBJ2-2; no clear D gene. Trimming took 2 bases from V and 0 from J, leaving 10 bases between them. Germline CDR1 MNHNS, CDR2 SASEGT. This CDR3 comprises 16 residues.

This clone was picked up a small number of times. The DNA of the CDR3 is TGTGCCAGTAGGGCATGGGGCGAGACCCAGTACTTC. Translated, it gives CASRAWGETQYF. The rearrangement links TRBV19 to TRBJ2-5; TRBD1 is a possible D gene (5 bases). V lost 6 bases to trimming and J lost 5 bases, with 10 bases between them. The length of the CDR3 is 12 residues. Germline V CDR1 and CDR2: LNHDA, SQIVND (reference sequence).

A few counts support this clone. The chain combines TRBV5-4 with TRBJ1-3, with D hard to call. This CDR3 contains 16 residues. Trimming cost V 3 bases and J 6 bases, with 19 bases left between them. Per germline, CDR1 SGHNT and CDR2 YYREEE (reference sequence). The CDR3 DNA sequence: TGTGCCAGCAGCTCATTCGGAGGCTCGCAGATAAACACCATATATTTT. Its protein product is CASSSFGGSQINTIYF.

This chain joins TRBV29-1 and TRBJ2-5; D remains ambiguous. CDR1 SQVTM and CDR2 ANQGSEA come from the germline V gene. The length of the CDR3 is 12 residues. Trimming pared 8 bases from V and 1 base from J, leaving 11 bases between. The CDR3 sequence: CSSGDLQETQYF. The CDR3 DNA follows: TGCAGCTCCGGAGACCTCCAAGAGACCCAGTACTTC.

This chain links TRBV9 with TRBJ1-5, with a tentative D call TRBD1 (6 bases). The CDR3 contains 16 residues. The V gene's germline CDR1 is SGDLS and CDR2 YYNGEE. The V and J ends lost 4 bases and 3 bases respectively, with 17 bases between them. Written as DNA, the CDR3 is TGTGCCAGCAGCCCTAGTGCGGACAGATACAATCAGCCCCAGCATTTT. Its protein product is CASSPSADRYNQPQHF.

Remarks on this clone: Distinct nucleotide sequences in the sample also encode this CDR3. As DNA, the CDR3 is TGTGCCAGCTCACCGGGACTTGCTAACTCCTACGAGCAGTACTTC. Protein product: CASSPGLANSYEQYF. V is TRBV18 and J is TRBJ2-7, with D possibly matching TRBD2 (6 bases). V was clipped by 3 bases and J by 0 bases, with 12 bases between them. The CDR3 consists of 15 residues. The germline gives CDR1 KGHSH, CDR2 LQKENI.

The V gene is TRBV28, the J gene TRBJ1-2; no clear D gene. The CDR3 covers 15 residues. In germline, CDR1 is MDHEN, CDR2 SYDVKM. V was pared by 2 bases and J by 1 base, with 11 bases between. CDR3 in DNA: TGTGCCAGCAGTTTAAAGTCCTACGTTAACTATGGCTACACCTTC. Translation: CASSLKSYVNYGYTF.

The V and J genes are TRBV18 and TRBJ2-7, with 7 bases identical to TRBD1. The CDR3 extends over 14 amino acids. Germline CDR1 KGHSH, CDR2 LQKENI. With 4 bases clipped from V and 4 bases from J, the junction kept 7 bases outside the gene matches. The CDR3 sequence: CASSLRQGRYEQYF. Written as DNA, the CDR3 is TGTGCCAGCTCACTTCGACAGGGTCGATACGAGCAGTACTTC.

The V gene is TRBV7-2, the J gene TRBJ2-5, with TRBD2 identical over 8 bases. Gene TRBJ2-7 matches the end of the DNA better, so the J call may be wrong. CDR3 size: 15 residues. CDR1 is SGHTA, CDR2 FQGNSA, per germline. This CDR3 reads CASSLDSTSVYEQYF. The CDR3 DNA is TGTGCCAGCAGCTTAGACTCGACTAGCGTATACGAGCAGTACTTC.

This chain joins TRBV7-8 and TRBJ2-1; 12 nucleotides align to TRBD2. This CDR3 comprises 16 residues. Unmatched junction bases numbered 4, after V lost 1 base and J lost 6 bases. Germline V gives CDR1 SGHVS, CDR2 FQNEAQ. CDR3 in amino acids: CASSLDRLAGVNEQFF. DNA for the CDR3: TGTGCCAGCAGCTTAGATCGACTAGCGGGAGTCAATGAGCAGTTCTTC. Drawing the rest from reference TRBV7-8 and TRBJ2-1, the complete variable domain is GAGVSQSPRYKVAKRGQDVALRCDPISGHVSLFWYQQALGQGPEFLTYFQNEAQLDKSGLPSDRFFAERPEGSVSTLKIQRTQQEDSAVYLCASSLDRLAGVNEQFFGPGTRLTVL.